This TCR beta chain was documented in a study of CD8 T cells in ankylosing spondylitis. Regarding the study as a whole: There was reportedly significant enrichment of clones that were disease-linked in matched ankylosing spondylitis synovial fluid. Blood from ankylosing spondylitis patients appeared to carry a characteristic roughly 8-variant TCR beta motif. Earlier studies detected some motif variants in reactive arthritis synovial fluid and blood.

Note on this clonotype: As yet, its antigen is unknown.

Trimming took off 2 bases at V and 8 bases at J, with 10 bases between the two ends. The CDR3 extends over 13 amino acids. Germline assignment: CDR1 SGHTA and CDR2 FQGNSA. Quantitative barcoded 5'-RACE was used to prepare TCR beta libraries. TCRdb reprocessed the 5' RACE reads with MiXCR, giving one entry per CDR3 protein. The sample lists some 150,000 distinct CDR3 sequences; 44% were seen once. The rearrangement uses TRBV7-2 and TRBJ2-4, with D unclear. Input material: synovial fluid, either unsorted or a sorted T cell fraction (not recorded which). This TCR was recovered from a male donor with ankylosing spondylitis. The CDR3 DNA reads as TGTGCCAGCAGCTTACCGGGTTGGGACATTCAGTACTTC. Translation: CASSLPGWDIQYF. The full variable domain, in which reference TRBV7-2 and TRBJ2-4 provide the parts outside the CDR3, is GAGVSQSPSNKVTEKGKDVELRCDPISGHTALYWYRQSLGQGLEFLIYFQGNSAPDKSGLPSDRFSAERTGGSVSTLTIQRTQQEDSAVYLCASSLPGWDIQYFGAGTRLSVL.